The rows below give T cell receptor beta chains drawn from one sample of a study of cytomegalovirus exposure and HLA in healthy donors. Repertoires were generated with immunoSEQ multiplex PCR, while TCRdb's copy carries only in-frame clones and drops some. This sample yields 200,000 to 250,000 clones, of which 75% to 95% are seen a single time; roughly 1% belongs to the top ten. The sequenced sample consisted of PBMCs. These receptors originate from a woman younger than 30 in good health and CMV-seronegative. The CDR3 runs from the conserved cysteine through the conserved F or W. The D gene is left open where the match is weak. Only some rows state a clone size, as once, few, many or a class for expanded clones.

CDR3 DNA: TGTGCCAGTGGGCCGGGACACATCTCCTACGAGCAGTACTTC
CDR3 protein: CASGPGHISYEQYF
J gene: TRBJ2-7
clone size: -
V gene: TRBV2
D gene: -

CDR3 DNA: TGTGCCAGCAGCTACGGGACTAGCGGGAATTACAATGAGCAGTTCTTC
CDR3 protein: CASSYGTSGNYNEQFF
J gene: TRBJ2-1
clone size: -
V gene: TRBV9
D gene: TRBD2

CDR3 DNA: TGCGCCAGCAGCTTGGTAACACAGAACACTGAAGCTTTCTTT
CDR3 protein: CASSLVTQNTEAFF
J gene: TRBJ1-1
clone size: -
V gene: TRBV5-1
D gene: -

CDR3 DNA: TGTGCCAGCAGCGCAGGTGAACACACAGATACGCAGTATTTT
CDR3 protein: CASSAGEHTDTQYF
J gene: TRBJ2-3
clone size: -
V gene: TRBV7-3
D gene: -

CDR3 DNA: TGTGCCACCAGCAAGAGGGGGCCGAACACCGGGGAGCTGTTTTTT
CDR3 protein: CATSKRGPNTGELFF
J gene: TRBJ2-2
clone size: -
V gene: TRBV15
D gene: TRBD1

CDR3 DNA: TGCGCCAGCAGCTCTGCGGGAGGCTTGTACAATGAGCAGTTCTTC
CDR3 protein: CASSSAGGLYNEQFF
J gene: TRBJ2-1
clone size: once
V gene: TRBV5-1
D gene: TRBD2

CDR3 DNA: TGTGCCAGCAGCTTACAGGGGAAAGGTACAGATACGCAGTATTTT
CDR3 protein: CASSLQGKGTDTQYF
J gene: TRBJ2-3
clone size: -
V gene: TRBV7-7
D gene: -

CDR3 DNA: TGTGCCAGCCCCTGGACAGGGGAGCTCCCCACTGAAGCTTTCTTT
CDR3 protein: CASPWTGELPTEAFF
J gene: TRBJ1-1
clone size: once
V gene: TRBV25-1
D gene: TRBD1

CDR3 DNA: TGTGCCAGCAGTTTGGGAGGGGTTGGCACTGAAGCTTTCTTT
CDR3 protein: CASSLGGVGTEAFF
J gene: TRBJ1-1
clone size: -
V gene: TRBV28
D gene: -

CDR3 DNA: TGCAGCGTGCAAGCGGGGGGTCCCCACAATGAGCAGTTCTTC
CDR3 protein: CSVQAGGPHNEQFF
J gene: TRBJ2-1
clone size: -
V gene: TRBV29-1
D gene: TRBD2

CDR3 DNA: TGTGCCAGCAGCTTACAGGGAACTTCCTACAATGAGCAGTTCTTC
CDR3 protein: CASSLQGTSYNEQFF
J gene: TRBJ2-1
clone size: -
V gene: TRBV7-3
D gene: -

CDR3 DNA: TGTGCCAGCAGAGAAACAGGGGGTGCTGAAGCTTTCTTT
CDR3 protein: CASRETGGAEAFF
J gene: TRBJ1-1
clone size: -
V gene: TRBV6-1
D gene: TRBD1

CDR3 DNA: TGTGCCAGCAAACATAGACAGGGCTGGTATACGCAGTATTTT
CDR3 protein: CASKHRQGWYTQYF
J gene: TRBJ2-3
clone size: -
V gene: TRBV27
D gene: TRBD1

CDR3 DNA: TGTGCCACACCTTCCGGGACAGGGAAAGTGGGTGAGCAGTTCTTC
CDR3 protein: CATPSGTGKVGEQFF
J gene: TRBJ2-1
clone size: -
V gene: TRBV28
D gene: TRBD1

CDR3 DNA: TGTGCCAGCAGTGAAGAGGGGGCGGTGGGCCTTTATGGCTACACCTTC
CDR3 protein: CASSEEGAVGLYGYTF
J gene: TRBJ1-2
clone size: -
V gene: TRBV6-1
D gene: TRBD1

CDR3 DNA: TGTGCCAGCAGTATAGCGGGAGGGCCCTACGAGCAGTACTTC
CDR3 protein: CASSIAGGPYEQYF
J gene: TRBJ2-7
clone size: -
V gene: TRBV6-5
D gene: TRBD2

CDR3 DNA: TGTGCCAGCAGCTTAGCGCCAGGGGTGCCCAAAAACATTCAGTACTTC
CDR3 protein: CASSLAPGVPKNIQYF
J gene: TRBJ2-4
clone size: -
V gene: TRBV7-9
D gene: -

CDR3 DNA: TGTGCCAGCAGTACAGGGTTCGGAAACACCATATATTTT
CDR3 protein: CASSTGFGNTIYF
J gene: TRBJ1-3
clone size: -
V gene: TRBV28
D gene: -

CDR3 DNA: TGTGCCAGCAGCTTAGCTTTTAGCGGGAGTTACAATGAGCAGTTCTTC
CDR3 protein: CASSLAFSGSYNEQFF
J gene: TRBJ2-1
clone size: -
V gene: TRBV7-2
D gene: TRBD2

CDR3 DNA: TGTGCCAGCAGTGAAGCAGCTAGCGGGGCCTACGAGCAGTACTTC
CDR3 protein: CASSEAASGAYEQYF
J gene: TRBJ2-7
clone size: -
V gene: TRBV6-1
D gene: TRBD2

CDR3 DNA: TGTGCCAGCAGCCCGGGACAGGGAAGGGGTTCCTACGAGCAGTACTTC
CDR3 protein: CASSPGQGRGSYEQYF
J gene: TRBJ2-7
clone size: -
V gene: TRBV11-2
D gene: TRBD1

CDR3 DNA: TGTGCCAGCATGGGACTAGCGGGAGCAAACATTCAGTACTTC
CDR3 protein: CASMGLAGANIQYF
J gene: TRBJ2-4
clone size: -
V gene: TRBV6-5
D gene: TRBD2

CDR3 DNA: TGTGCCAGCTCACCAGAAACGGGACAAACCTACGAGCAGTACTTC
CDR3 protein: CASSPETGQTYEQYF
J gene: TRBJ2-7
clone size: -
V gene: TRBV18
D gene: -

CDR3 DNA: TGTGCCAGCAGCAGACTAGCGGCCCCACACGAGTTCTTC
CDR3 protein: CASSRLAAPHEFF
J gene: TRBJ2-1
clone size: once
V gene: TRBV5-7
D gene: TRBD2

CDR3 DNA: TGTGCCAGCAGCGCCCCCGGGACAGGCGACCTCTATGGCTACACCTTC
CDR3 protein: CASSAPGTGDLYGYTF
J gene: TRBJ1-2
clone size: -
V gene: TRBV9
D gene: TRBD1

CDR3 DNA: TGTGCCAGCACCCTGGGGCGCGAGCAGTACTTC
CDR3 protein: CASTLGREQYF
J gene: TRBJ2-7
clone size: -
V gene: TRBV6-5
D gene: -

CDR3 DNA: TGCGCCAGCAGTCCCCGGACTAGCGGGAGCCATGAGCAGTTCTTC
CDR3 protein: CASSPRTSGSHEQFF
J gene: TRBJ2-1
clone size: -
V gene: TRBV5-1
D gene: TRBD2

CDR3 DNA: TGTGCCAGCAGCTTAAGGACAGGATACGAGCAGTACTTC
CDR3 protein: CASSLRTGYEQYF
J gene: TRBJ2-7
clone size: -
V gene: TRBV5-4
D gene: TRBD1

CDR3 DNA: TGTGCCAGCAGCCCAAGTGGAGAAACATCACCCCTCCACTTT
CDR3 protein: CASSPSGETSPLHF
J gene: TRBJ1-6
clone size: -
V gene: TRBV28
D gene: -

CDR3 DNA: TGTGCCAGCAGCCCCCAGGAAGAGACCCAGTACTTC
CDR3 protein: CASSPQEETQYF
J gene: TRBJ2-5
clone size: once
V gene: TRBV7-9
D gene: -

CDR3 DNA: TGTGCCAGCAGCCCCGACTGGTCCACTGAAGCTTTCTTT
CDR3 protein: CASSPDWSTEAFF
J gene: TRBJ1-1
clone size: -
V gene: TRBV7-3
D gene: -

CDR3 DNA: TGTGCCAGCAGCCAAGTGAGCGGCTATGGCTACACCTTC
CDR3 protein: CASSQVSGYGYTF
J gene: TRBJ1-2
clone size: -
V gene: TRBV14
D gene: -

CDR3 DNA: TGTGCCAGCCTAAGTACGGGTAACACTGAAGCTTTCTTT
CDR3 protein: CASLSTGNTEAFF
J gene: TRBJ1-1
clone size: once
V gene: TRBV18
D gene: -

CDR3 DNA: TGTGCCAGCAGTCGAGGGCCCTACGAGCAGTACTTC
CDR3 protein: CASSRGPYEQYF
J gene: TRBJ2-7
clone size: -
V gene: TRBV6-5
D gene: -

CDR3 DNA: TGTGCCAGCAGCTTACGACCTACTAGCGCGAGCACAGATACGCAGTATTTT
CDR3 protein: CASSLRPTSASTDTQYF
J gene: TRBJ2-3
clone size: -
V gene: TRBV7-3
D gene: TRBD2

CDR3 DNA: TGTGCCAGCAGTGAAGGACGGGGAGCGAAGACCCAGTACTTC
CDR3 protein: CASSEGRGAKTQYF
J gene: TRBJ2-5
clone size: -
V gene: TRBV25-1
D gene: -

CDR3 DNA: TGTGCCAGCAGTTTAGCCAGGGGGCGACACGAGCAGTACTTC
CDR3 protein: CASSLARGRHEQYF
J gene: TRBJ2-7
clone size: -
V gene: TRBV27
D gene: TRBD1

CDR3 DNA: TGTGCCAGTACCTCGGGACAGACGAACACTGAAGCTTTCTTT
CDR3 protein: CASTSGQTNTEAFF
J gene: TRBJ1-1
clone size: -
V gene: TRBV19
D gene: TRBD1

CDR3 DNA: TGTGCCAGCAGCTCCGACAGGGGCTCCTACAATGAGCAGTTCTTC
CDR3 protein: CASSSDRGSYNEQFF
J gene: TRBJ2-1
clone size: -
V gene: TRBV11-2
D gene: TRBD1

CDR3 DNA: TGTGCCAGTAGTACGACTGGCGGGAGGTCGTACGAGCAGTACTTC
CDR3 protein: CASSTTGGRSYEQYF
J gene: TRBJ2-7
clone size: -
V gene: TRBV19
D gene: TRBD2

CDR3 DNA: TGTGCCAGCTCACCAGGGACAGGGGTAATCGGCTACACCTTC
CDR3 protein: CASSPGTGVIGYTF
J gene: TRBJ1-2
clone size: -
V gene: TRBV18
D gene: TRBD1

CDR3 DNA: TGCAGCGTGGGTCAGGGGGGTGGCAATCAGCCCCAGCATTTT
CDR3 protein: CSVGQGGGNQPQHF
J gene: TRBJ1-5
clone size: -
V gene: TRBV29-1
D gene: TRBD1

CDR3 DNA: TGTGCCAGCAGCTCCTGGACAGAAACGGCAGATACGCAGTATTTT
CDR3 protein: CASSSWTETADTQYF
J gene: TRBJ2-3
clone size: -
V gene: TRBV13
D gene: -

CDR3 DNA: TGTGCCAGCAGTAACAAACCGAACACTGAAGCTTTCTTT
CDR3 protein: CASSNKPNTEAFF
J gene: TRBJ1-1
clone size: -
V gene: TRBV6-5
D gene: -

CDR3 DNA: TGTGCCAGTAGTATCCCACTAGCGGGAGTCACCGGGGAGCTGTTTTTT
CDR3 protein: CASSIPLAGVTGELFF
J gene: TRBJ2-2
clone size: -
V gene: TRBV19
D gene: TRBD2

CDR3 DNA: TGCGCCAGCAGCTCACAGGGACCCAAACTGGGGAGCACTGAAGCTTTCTTT
CDR3 protein: CASSSQGPKLGSTEAFF
J gene: TRBJ1-1
clone size: -
V gene: TRBV5-1
D gene: -

CDR3 DNA: TGTGCCTGGAACCGGGACAGGGGACTTGAAGCTTTCTTT
CDR3 protein: CAWNRDRGLEAFF
J gene: TRBJ1-1
clone size: few
V gene: TRBV30
D gene: TRBD1

CDR3 DNA: TGTGCCAGTGGGGAGGGAGGGCCCTACGAGCAGTACTTC
CDR3 protein: CASGEGGPYEQYF
J gene: TRBJ2-7
clone size: -
V gene: TRBV18
D gene: TRBD2

CDR3 DNA: TGTGCCAGCAGTTCGGGACAGGTTGAATCCCTGGAGTACTTC
CDR3 protein: CASSSGQVESLEYF
J gene: TRBJ2-7
clone size: -
V gene: TRBV6-5
D gene: TRBD1

CDR3 DNA: TGTGCCAGCAGCCCGGACAGCTCCTACAATGAGCAGTTCTTC
CDR3 protein: CASSPDSSYNEQFF
J gene: TRBJ2-1
clone size: -
V gene: TRBV9
D gene: -

CDR3 DNA: TGTGCCAGCTCTACCCAGGTGAACACTGAAGCTTTCTTT
CDR3 protein: CASSTQVNTEAFF
J gene: TRBJ1-1
clone size: -
V gene: TRBV18
D gene: -

CDR3 DNA: TGTGCCAGCAGTTTACCCGCCCAGCGGGAGGGCCTCTACGAGCAGTACTTC
CDR3 protein: CASSLPAQREGLYEQYF
J gene: TRBJ2-7
clone size: -
V gene: TRBV27
D gene: TRBD2

CDR3 DNA: TGTGCCAGCAGCCCAGTGACAGGGCCAAATCAGCCCCAGCATTTT
CDR3 protein: CASSPVTGPNQPQHF
J gene: TRBJ1-5
clone size: few
V gene: TRBV7-7
D gene: TRBD1

CDR3 DNA: TGTGCCAGCAGCCCCCGGGACAGGGAACGCGAGCAGTACTTC
CDR3 protein: CASSPRDREREQYF
J gene: TRBJ2-7
clone size: once
V gene: TRBV7-9
D gene: TRBD1

CDR3 DNA: TGTGCCAGCGGACAGGCGGGGAAGGCTTTCTTT
CDR3 protein: CASGQAGKAFF
J gene: TRBJ1-1
clone size: -
V gene: TRBV28
D gene: TRBD1

CDR3 DNA: TGTGCCAGCACTACGACAGGGGCAAATGAGCAGTTCTTC
CDR3 protein: CASTTTGANEQFF
J gene: TRBJ2-1
clone size: -
V gene: TRBV19
D gene: TRBD1

CDR3 DNA: TGTGCCAGCAGCCGGTCGGGAGGAGCTAACATTCAGTACTTC
CDR3 protein: CASSRSGGANIQYF
J gene: TRBJ2-4
clone size: -
V gene: TRBV11-2
D gene: TRBD2

CDR3 DNA: TGCGCCAGCAGTGAGTCGCGTGAAGCTTTCTTT
CDR3 protein: CASSESREAFF
J gene: TRBJ1-1
clone size: -
V gene: TRBV10-2
D gene: -

CDR3 DNA: TGTGCCAGCAGTCGGGGGTACACTGAAGCTTTCTTT
CDR3 protein: CASSRGYTEAFF
J gene: TRBJ1-1
clone size: -
V gene: TRBV2
D gene: -

CDR3 DNA: TGCGCCAGCAGTAGCGGGAGACTCATCGGGAGCACCTACGAGCAGTACTTC
CDR3 protein: CASSSGRLIGSTYEQYF
J gene: TRBJ2-7
clone size: once
V gene: TRBV10-2
D gene: TRBD2